This passage covers 8 T cell receptor beta chains from one sample sequenced in a study of spatial heterogeneity in lung cancer (dated by TCRdb to between 2019 and 2020). Libraries were built with 5' RACE. Reads for this sample came from a NextSeq 500. TCRdb passed the public sequencing reads through fastp at Q25 and MiXCR, retaining productive beta sequences. Merged by CDR3 protein, the rows form single entries marked with the most common genes and DNA. The sample table shows fewer than 100,000 distinct CDR3 sequences, and approximately 19% are seen once. Just over 20% of the sample is in the top ten clones. What this sample's time point label stands for: blood at routine non-recurrence follow-up after resection. The material sequenced was PBMCs, taken at follow-up. The receptors derive from a male donor with early-stage non-small cell lung cancer.

This clonotype was counted ten times or more. The chain couples TRBV12-3 or TRBV12-4 to TRBJ2-2, with a possible D match to TRBD2 (5 bases). V gave up 4 bases and J gave up 3 bases, with 9 bases separating them. The CDR3 length is 14 residues. The CDR3 spells CASSYRGDTGELFF. CDR3 DNA: TGTGCCAGCAGTTATCGGGGAGACACCGGGGAGCTGTTTTTT.

This clonotype came up a few times. The CDR3 sequence is CASSFRGEAFF. The CDR3, as DNA: TGTGCCAGCAGTTTCAGGGGGGAGGCTTTCTTT. The chain recombines TRBV6-6 with TRBJ1-1; 7 nucleotides agree with TRBD1. Trimming at V came to 4 bases and at J to 11 bases, leaving 4 bases not matched to a gene. Germline V gene lookup returns CDR1 MNHNY and CDR2 SVGAGI (reference sequence). There are 11 residues in the CDR3.

There are a few counts of this clonotype. The genes are TRBV6-6 and TRBJ2-7; either TRBD1 or TRBD2 may supply D (5 bases each). V gave up 4 bases and J gave up 3 bases, with 16 bases separating them. The V gene's germline CDR1 is MNHNY and CDR2 SVGAGI (reference sequence). The CDR3 contains 15 residues. The chain's CDR3 is CASSLMGERGYEQYF. The DNA for the CDR3 is TGTGCCAGCAGTTTGATGGGGGAGAGGGGCTACGAGCAGTACTTC.

This clonotype occurred many times. The chain couples TRBV7-8 to TRBJ2-7; 7 bases match TRBD1. V was pared by 1 base and J by 3 bases, with 9 bases of the junction left unmatched. CDR3 size: 16 residues. From germline, CDR1 is SGHVS and CDR2 FQNEAQ. The CDR3 spells CASSLELTGIYYEQYF. The CDR3 DNA reads TGTGCCAGCAGCTTAGAGTTGACAGGGATCTACTACGAGCAGTACTTC.

The gene calls are TRBV20-1 and TRBJ1-5, with D perhaps TRBD1 (5 bases). The V end lost 4 bases, the J end lost 0 bases, and 13 bases lay between the germline ends. Germline loops: CDR1 DFQATT, CDR2 SNEGSKA (reference sequence). The length of the CDR3 is 15 residues. This chain's CDR3 is CSATGGGSSNQPQHF. The CDR3 nucleotides read TGCAGTGCTACCGGGGGTGGGTCTAGCAATCAGCCCCAGCATTTT.

This clonotype turned up a few times. The chain has TRBV7-2 and TRBJ2-6, with D tentatively TRBD2 (6 bases). The length of the CDR3 is 16 residues. Germline V gives CDR1 SGHTA, CDR2 FQGNSA. V lost 5 bases, J lost 2 bases, and 13 bases lay in between. The CDR3 sequence: CASSLSTSPGANVLTF. CDR3 nucleotide sequence: TGTGCCAGCAGCCTCAGTACTAGCCCTGGGGCCAACGTCCTGACTTTC.

The chain is built from TRBV5-5 and TRBJ2-1, with D possibly matching TRBD2 (6 bases). V was trimmed by 3 bases and J by 7 bases, leaving 23 bases between them. Germline assignment: CDR1 SGHKS and CDR2 YYEKEE (reference sequence). This CDR3 has 17 amino acids. CDR3 sequence: CASSSAGLLAGLNEQFF. The DNA of the CDR3 is TGTGCCAGCAGCTCCGCGGGCCTCCTGGCGGGGCTAAATGAGCAGTTCTTC.

This clonotype has ten or more counts. The chain employs TRBV4-1 and TRBJ2-5; D not resolved. CDR1 and CDR2 (germline): MGHRA, YSYEKL. V was cut by 3 bases and J by 6 bases, with 8 bases left in between. The CDR3 runs to 12 residues. The DNA of the CDR3 is TGCGCCAGCAGCCAGATAGGGAAGACCCAGTACTTC. This sequence encodes CASSQIGKTQYF.